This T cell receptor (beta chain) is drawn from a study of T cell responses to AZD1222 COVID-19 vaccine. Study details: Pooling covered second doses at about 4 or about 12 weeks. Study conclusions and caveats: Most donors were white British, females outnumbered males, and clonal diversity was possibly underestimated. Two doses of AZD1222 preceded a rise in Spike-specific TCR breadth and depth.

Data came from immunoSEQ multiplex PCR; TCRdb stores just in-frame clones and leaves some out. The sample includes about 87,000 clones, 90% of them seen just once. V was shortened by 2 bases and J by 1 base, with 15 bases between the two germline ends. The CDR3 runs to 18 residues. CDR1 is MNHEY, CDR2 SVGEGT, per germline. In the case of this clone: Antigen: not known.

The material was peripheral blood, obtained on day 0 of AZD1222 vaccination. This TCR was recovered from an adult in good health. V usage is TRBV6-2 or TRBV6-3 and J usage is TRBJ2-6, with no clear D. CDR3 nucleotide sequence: TGTGCCAGCAGTTACGCAGGCTTCTTTGGTTCTGGGGCCAACGTCCTGACTTTC. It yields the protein CASSYAGFFGSGANVLTF.